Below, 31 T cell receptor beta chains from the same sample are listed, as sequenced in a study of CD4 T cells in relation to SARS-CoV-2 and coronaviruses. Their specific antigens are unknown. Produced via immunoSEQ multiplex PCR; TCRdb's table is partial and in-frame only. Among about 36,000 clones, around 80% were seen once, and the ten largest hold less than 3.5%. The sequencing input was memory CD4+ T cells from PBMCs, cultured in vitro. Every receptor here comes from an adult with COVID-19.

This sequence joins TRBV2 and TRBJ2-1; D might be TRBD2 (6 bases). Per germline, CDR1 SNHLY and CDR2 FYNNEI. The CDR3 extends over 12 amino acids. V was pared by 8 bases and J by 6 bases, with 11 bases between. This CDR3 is CASRRVSNEQFF. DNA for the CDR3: TGTGCCAGCCGGAGGGTATCCAATGAGCAGTTCTTC.

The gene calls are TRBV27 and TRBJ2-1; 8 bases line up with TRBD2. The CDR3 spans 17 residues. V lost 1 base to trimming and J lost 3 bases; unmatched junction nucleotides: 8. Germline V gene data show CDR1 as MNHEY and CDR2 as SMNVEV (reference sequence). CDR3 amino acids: CASSLLFTGTSYNEQFF. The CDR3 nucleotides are TGTGCCAGCAGTTTATTATTCACCGGGACTAGCTACAATGAGCAGTTCTTC.

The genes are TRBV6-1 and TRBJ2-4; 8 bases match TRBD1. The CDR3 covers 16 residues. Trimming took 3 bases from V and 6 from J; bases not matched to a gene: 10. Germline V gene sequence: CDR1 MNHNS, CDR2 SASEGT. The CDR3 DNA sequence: TGTGCCAGCAGTGAGGTTCCTACAGGGGGGCTAAACATTCAGTACTTC. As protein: CASSEVPTGGLNIQYF.

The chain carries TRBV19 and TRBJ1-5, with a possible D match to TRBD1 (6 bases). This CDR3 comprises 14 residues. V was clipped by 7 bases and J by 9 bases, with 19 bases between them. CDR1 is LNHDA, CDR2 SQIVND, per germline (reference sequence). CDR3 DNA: TGTGCCAGTACCCGCGGACAGACAGGTAGGCCCCAGCATTTT. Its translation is CASTRGQTGRPQHF.

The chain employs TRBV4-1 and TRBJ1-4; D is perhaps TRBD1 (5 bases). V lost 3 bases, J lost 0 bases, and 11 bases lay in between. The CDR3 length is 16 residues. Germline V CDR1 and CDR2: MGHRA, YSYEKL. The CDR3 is CASSQAGLSTNEKLFF. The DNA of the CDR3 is TGCGCCAGCAGCCAGGCAGGGCTCTCAACTAATGAAAAACTGTTTTTT.

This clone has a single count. CDR3 nucleotides: TGTGCCAGCTCACCACTAGGAACGGGAGGCACTGAAGCTTTCTTT. Translated: CASSPLGTGGTEAFF. The chain recombines TRBV18 with TRBJ1-1; no clear D gene. The V and J ends lost 1 base and 4 bases respectively, with 13 bases between them. Germline CDR1 and CDR2: KGHSH and LQKENI. CDR3 size: 15 residues.

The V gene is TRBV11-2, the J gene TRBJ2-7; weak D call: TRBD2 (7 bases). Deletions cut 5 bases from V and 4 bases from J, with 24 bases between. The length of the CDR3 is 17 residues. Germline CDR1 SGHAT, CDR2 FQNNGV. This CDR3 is CASSPFRGAGVTYEQYF. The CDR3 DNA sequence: TGTGCCAGCAGCCCCTTTCGGGGGGCGGGAGTAACGTACGAGCAGTACTTC. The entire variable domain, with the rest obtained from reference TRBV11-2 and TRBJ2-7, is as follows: EAGVAQSPRYKIIEKRQSVAFWCNPISGHATLYWYQQILGQGPKLLIQFQNNGVVDDSQLPKDRFSAERLKGVDSTLKIQPAKLEDSAVYLCASSPFRGAGVTYEQYFGPGTRLTVT.

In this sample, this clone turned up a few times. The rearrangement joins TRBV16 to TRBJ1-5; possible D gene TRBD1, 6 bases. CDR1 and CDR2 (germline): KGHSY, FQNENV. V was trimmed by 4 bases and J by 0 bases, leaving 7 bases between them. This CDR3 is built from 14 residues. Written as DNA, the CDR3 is TGTGCCAGCAGCCGGGACAATAGCAATCAGCCCCAGCATTTT. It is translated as CASSRDNSNQPQHF.

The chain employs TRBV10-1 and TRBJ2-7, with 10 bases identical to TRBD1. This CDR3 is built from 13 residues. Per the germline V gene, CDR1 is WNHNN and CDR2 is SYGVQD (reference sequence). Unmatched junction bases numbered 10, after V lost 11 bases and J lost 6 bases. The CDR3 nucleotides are TGCGCCGGGGACAGGGGCCGAGTAGGCGAGCAGTACTTC. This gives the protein CAGDRGRVGEQYF.

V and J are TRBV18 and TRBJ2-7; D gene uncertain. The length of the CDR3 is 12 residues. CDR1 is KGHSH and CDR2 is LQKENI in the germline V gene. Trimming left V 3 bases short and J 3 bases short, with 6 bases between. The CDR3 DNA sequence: TGTGCCAGCTCACCGGGCGTCTACGAGCAGTACTTC. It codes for CASSPGVYEQYF.

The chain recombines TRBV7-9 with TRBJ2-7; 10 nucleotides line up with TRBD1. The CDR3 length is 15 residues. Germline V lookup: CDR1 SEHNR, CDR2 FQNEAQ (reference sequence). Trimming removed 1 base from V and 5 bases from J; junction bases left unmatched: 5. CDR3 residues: CASSLGQGASHEQYF. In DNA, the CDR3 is TGTGCCAGCAGCTTAGGACAGGGGGCTTCCCACGAGCAGTACTTC. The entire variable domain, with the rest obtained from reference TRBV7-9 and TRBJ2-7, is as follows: DTGVSQNPRHKITKRGQNVTFRCDPISEHNRLYWYRQTLGQGPEFLTYFQNEAQLEKSRLLSDRFSAERPKGSFSTLEIQRTEQGDSAMYLCASSLGQGASHEQYFGPGTRLTVT.

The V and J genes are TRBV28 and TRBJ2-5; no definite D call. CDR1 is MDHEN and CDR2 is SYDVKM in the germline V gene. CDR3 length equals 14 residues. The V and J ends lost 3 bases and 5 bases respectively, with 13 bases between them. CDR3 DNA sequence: TGTGCCAGCAGTTTCCCGGACCCTCGGGAGACCCAGTACTTC. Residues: CASSFPDPRETQYF.

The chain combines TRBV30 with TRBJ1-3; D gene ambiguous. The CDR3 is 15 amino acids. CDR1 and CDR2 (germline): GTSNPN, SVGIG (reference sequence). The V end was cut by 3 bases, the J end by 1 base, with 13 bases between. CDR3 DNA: TGTGCCTGGAGCCTTGGATCGGGGTCTGGAAACACCATATATTTT. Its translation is CAWSLGSGSGNTIYF.

The CDR3: CSVGDTARAFF. The CDR3 DNA reads as TGCAGCGTTGGCGACACAGCAAGGGCTTTCTTT. This chain connects TRBV29-1 to TRBJ1-1; D uncertain. The germline gives CDR1 SQVTM, CDR2 ANQGSEA. V gave up 4 bases and J gave up 11 bases, with 14 bases separating them. The CDR3 length is 11 residues.

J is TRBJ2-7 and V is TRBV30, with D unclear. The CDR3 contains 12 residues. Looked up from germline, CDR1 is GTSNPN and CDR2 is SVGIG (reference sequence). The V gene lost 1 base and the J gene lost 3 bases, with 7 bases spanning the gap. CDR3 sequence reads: CAWSDRYYEQYF. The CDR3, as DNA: TGTGCCTGGAGTGACCGTTACTACGAGCAGTACTTC.

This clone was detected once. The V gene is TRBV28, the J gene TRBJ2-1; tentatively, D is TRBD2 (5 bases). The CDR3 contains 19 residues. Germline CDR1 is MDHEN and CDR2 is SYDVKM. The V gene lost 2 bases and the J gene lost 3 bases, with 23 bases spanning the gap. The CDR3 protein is CASSLKVGHGGVLYNEQFF. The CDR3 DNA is TGTGCCAGCAGTTTAAAAGTGGGCCACGGAGGAGTGCTCTACAATGAGCAGTTCTTC. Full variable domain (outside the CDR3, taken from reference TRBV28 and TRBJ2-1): DVKVTQSSRYLVKRTGEKVFLECVQDMDHENMFWYRQDPGLGLRLIYFSYDVKMKEKGDIPEGYSVSREKKERFSLILESASTNQTSMYLCASSLKVGHGGVLYNEQFFGPGTRLTVL.

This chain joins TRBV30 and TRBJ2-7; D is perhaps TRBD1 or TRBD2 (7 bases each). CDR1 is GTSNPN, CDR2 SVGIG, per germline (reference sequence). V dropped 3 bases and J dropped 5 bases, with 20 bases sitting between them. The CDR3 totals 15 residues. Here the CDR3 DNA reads TGTGCCTGGAGCCCGATGGGAGGGGGCAGGAACGAGCAGTACTTC. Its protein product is CAWSPMGGGRNEQYF.

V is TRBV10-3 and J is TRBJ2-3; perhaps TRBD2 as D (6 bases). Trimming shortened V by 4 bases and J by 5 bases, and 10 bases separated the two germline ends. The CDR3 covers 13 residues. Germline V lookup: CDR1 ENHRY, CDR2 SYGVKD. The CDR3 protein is CAISVAEEDTQYF. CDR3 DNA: TGTGCCATCAGTGTAGCGGAAGAAGATACGCAGTATTTT.

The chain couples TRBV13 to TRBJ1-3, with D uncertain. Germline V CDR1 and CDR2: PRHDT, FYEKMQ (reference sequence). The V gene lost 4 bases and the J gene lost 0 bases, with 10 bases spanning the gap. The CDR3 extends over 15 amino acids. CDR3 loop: CASSYGENSGNTIYF. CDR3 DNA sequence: TGTGCCAGCAGCTACGGGGAAAACTCTGGAAACACCATATATTTT.

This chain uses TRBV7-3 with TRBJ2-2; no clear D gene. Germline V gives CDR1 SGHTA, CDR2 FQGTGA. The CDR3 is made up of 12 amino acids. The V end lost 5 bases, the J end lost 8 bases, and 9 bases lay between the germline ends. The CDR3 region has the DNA TGTGCCAGCAGCCCCACTGAGGGGGAGCTGTTTTTT. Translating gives CASSPTEGELFF. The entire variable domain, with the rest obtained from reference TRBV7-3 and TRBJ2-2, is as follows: GAGVSQTPSNKVTEKGKYVELRCDPISGHTALYWYRQSLGQGPEFLIYFQGTGAADDSGLPNDRFFAVRPEGSVSTLKIQRTERGDSAVYLCASSPTEGELFFGEGSRLTVL.

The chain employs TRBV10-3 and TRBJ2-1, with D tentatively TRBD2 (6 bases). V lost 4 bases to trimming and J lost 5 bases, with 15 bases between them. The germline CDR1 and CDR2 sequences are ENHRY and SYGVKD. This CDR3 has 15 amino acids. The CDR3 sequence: CAISGGATPNNEQFF. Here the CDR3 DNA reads TGTGCCATCAGTGGCGGGGCCACTCCCAACAATGAGCAGTTCTTC.

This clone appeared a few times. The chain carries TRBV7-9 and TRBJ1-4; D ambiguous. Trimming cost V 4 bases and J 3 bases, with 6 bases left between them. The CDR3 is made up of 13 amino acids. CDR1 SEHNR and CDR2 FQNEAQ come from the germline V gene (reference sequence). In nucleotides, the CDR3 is TGTGCCAGCAGCTATGGCTCTAATGAAAAACTGTTTTTT. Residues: CASSYGSNEKLFF.

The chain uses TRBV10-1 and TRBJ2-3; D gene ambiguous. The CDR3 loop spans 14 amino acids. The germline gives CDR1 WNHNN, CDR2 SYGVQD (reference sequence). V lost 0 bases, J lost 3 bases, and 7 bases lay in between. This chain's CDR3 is CASSESSTTDTQYF. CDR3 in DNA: TGCGCCAGCAGTGAGTCCTCTACGACAGATACGCAGTATTTT.

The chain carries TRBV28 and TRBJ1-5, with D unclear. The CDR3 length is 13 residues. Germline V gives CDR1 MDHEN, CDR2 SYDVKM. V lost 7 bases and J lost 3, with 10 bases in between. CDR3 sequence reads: CASTLFNNQPQHF. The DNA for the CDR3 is TGTGCCAGCACCCTTTTTAACAATCAGCCCCAGCATTTT.

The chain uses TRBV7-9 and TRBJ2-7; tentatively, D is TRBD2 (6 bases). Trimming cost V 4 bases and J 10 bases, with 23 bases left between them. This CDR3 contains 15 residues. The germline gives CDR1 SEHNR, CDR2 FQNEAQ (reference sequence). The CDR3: CASSYDSLPKRVQYF. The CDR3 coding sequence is TGTGCCAGCAGCTACGACAGCTTGCCCAAGCGGGTACAGTACTTC.

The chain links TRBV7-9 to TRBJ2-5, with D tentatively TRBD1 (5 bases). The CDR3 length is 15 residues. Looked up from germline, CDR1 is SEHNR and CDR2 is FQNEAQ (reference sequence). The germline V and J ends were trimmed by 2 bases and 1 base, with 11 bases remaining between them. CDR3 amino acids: CASSLWVQAQETQYF. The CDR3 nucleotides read TGTGCCAGCAGCTTATGGGTACAGGCCCAAGAGACCCAGTACTTC.

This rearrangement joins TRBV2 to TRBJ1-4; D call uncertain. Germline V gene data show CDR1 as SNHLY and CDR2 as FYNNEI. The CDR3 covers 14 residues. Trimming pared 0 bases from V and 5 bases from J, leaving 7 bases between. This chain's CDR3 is CASSEALRNEKLFF. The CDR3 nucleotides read TGTGCCAGCAGTGAAGCGCTGAGGAATGAAAAACTGTTTTTT.

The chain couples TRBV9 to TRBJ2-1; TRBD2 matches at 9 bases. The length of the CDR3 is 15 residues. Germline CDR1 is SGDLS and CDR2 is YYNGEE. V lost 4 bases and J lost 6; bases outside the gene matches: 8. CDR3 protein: CASSPGTSRFNEQFF. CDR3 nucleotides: TGTGCCAGCAGCCCTGGGACTAGCAGGTTCAATGAGCAGTTCTTC.

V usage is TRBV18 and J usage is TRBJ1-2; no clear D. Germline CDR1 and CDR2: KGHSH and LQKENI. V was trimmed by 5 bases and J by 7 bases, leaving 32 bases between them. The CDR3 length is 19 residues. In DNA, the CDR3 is TGTGCCAGCTCAGGAACCGGTGTAGCCAACACCCCAGGTCTGCGTGGCTACACCTTC. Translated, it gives CASSGTGVANTPGLRGYTF.

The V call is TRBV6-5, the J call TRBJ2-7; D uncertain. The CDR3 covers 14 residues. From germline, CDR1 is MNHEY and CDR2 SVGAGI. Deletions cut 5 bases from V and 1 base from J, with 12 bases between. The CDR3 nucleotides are TGTGCCAGCAGTCGAGCGCTGGATTCCTACGAGCAGTACTTC. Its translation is CASSRALDSYEQYF.

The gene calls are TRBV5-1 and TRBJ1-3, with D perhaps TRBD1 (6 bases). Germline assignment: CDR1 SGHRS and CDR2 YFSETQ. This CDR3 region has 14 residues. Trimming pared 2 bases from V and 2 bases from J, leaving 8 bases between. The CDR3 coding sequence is TGCGCCAGCAGCTTTGCAGGGGCTGGAAACACCATATATTTT. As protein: CASSFAGAGNTIYF. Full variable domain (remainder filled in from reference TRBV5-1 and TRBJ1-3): KAGVTQTPRYLIKTRGQQVTLSCSPISGHRSVSWYQQTPGQGLQFLFEYFSETQRNKGNFPGRFSGRQFSNSRSEMNVSTLELGDSALYLCASSFAGAGNTIYFGEGSWLTVV.